This TCR beta chain was captured in a study of vaccination effects on CD4 cells after COVID-19. Sequencing followed a ViraFEST assay step that expanded antigen-specific CD4+ T cells with viral peptide pools. Following culture for about 11 days, CD4+ T cells were isolated. Over 1.5 million PBMC per well were cultured with 10 IU/ml IL-2 and 7.5 to 10 ug/ml peptides. Regarding the study as a whole: At late timepoints after vaccination, vaccine- and infection-induced clones shrank markedly.

On this clone: Its target is unknown.

This table comes from immunoSEQ multiplex PCR, and its TCRdb copy is limited to in-frame clones, with some not included. The sample holds more than 50,000 clones, roughly 79% seen once. The germline V and J ends were trimmed by 4 bases and 0 bases, with 13 bases remaining between them. The CDR3 is 16 amino acids. The germline V gene encodes CDR1 WSHSY and CDR2 SAAADI. Source: CD4+ T cells from PBMCs cultured with HCoV-229E spike peptides, taken before COVID-19 vaccination. The sequence was obtained from a human donor who received a COVID-19 vaccine. The rearrangement uses TRBV10-2 and TRBJ1-5; no clear D gene. CDR3: CASSAIWGNSNQPQHF. In DNA form, the CDR3 reads TGCGCCAGCAGTGCAATTTGGGGAAATAGCAATCAGCCCCAGCATTTT.